Below are 3 T cell receptor beta chains sequenced from a single sample in a study of monozygotic twins with inflammatory bowel disease. Following a re-call of the 5' RACE reads, TCRdb has one entry per CDR3 protein and lacks DNA. In all, the sample yields approximately 400,000 distinct CDR3 sequences. The source material was blood. These TCRs come from a human donor with ulcerative colitis or Crohn's disease, or a healthy co-twin of an affected twin (not recorded which).

The chain joins TRBV7-9 to TRBJ2-5. The CDR3 runs 14 residues. The germline V gene has CDR1 SEHNR and CDR2 FQNEAQ (reference sequence). The CDR3 sequence: CASSFQLVQETQYF.

V is TRBV7-9 and J is TRBJ2-2; checking the TCRdb D call of TRBD2 is not possible without DNA. CDR3 length: 14 residues. Germline V CDR1 and CDR2: SEHNR, FQNEAQ (reference sequence). CDR3 sequence reads: CASTHKGGTGELFF. Using reference TRBV7-9 and TRBJ2-2 for the parts outside the CDR3, the full variable domain is DTGVSQNPRHKITKRGQNVTFRCDPISEHNRLYWYRQTLGQGPEFLTYFQNEAQLEKSRLLSDRFSAERPKGSFSTLEIQRTEQGDSAMYLCASTHKGGTGELFFGEGSRLTVL.

This chain connects TRBV24-1 to TRBJ2-6; TCRdb names TRBD2, which stays unverified in the absence of DNA. The CDR3 sequence is 17 residues long. Germline assignment: CDR1 KGHDR and CDR2 SFDVKD. This chain's CDR3 is CATSDPPPLSGANVLTF.